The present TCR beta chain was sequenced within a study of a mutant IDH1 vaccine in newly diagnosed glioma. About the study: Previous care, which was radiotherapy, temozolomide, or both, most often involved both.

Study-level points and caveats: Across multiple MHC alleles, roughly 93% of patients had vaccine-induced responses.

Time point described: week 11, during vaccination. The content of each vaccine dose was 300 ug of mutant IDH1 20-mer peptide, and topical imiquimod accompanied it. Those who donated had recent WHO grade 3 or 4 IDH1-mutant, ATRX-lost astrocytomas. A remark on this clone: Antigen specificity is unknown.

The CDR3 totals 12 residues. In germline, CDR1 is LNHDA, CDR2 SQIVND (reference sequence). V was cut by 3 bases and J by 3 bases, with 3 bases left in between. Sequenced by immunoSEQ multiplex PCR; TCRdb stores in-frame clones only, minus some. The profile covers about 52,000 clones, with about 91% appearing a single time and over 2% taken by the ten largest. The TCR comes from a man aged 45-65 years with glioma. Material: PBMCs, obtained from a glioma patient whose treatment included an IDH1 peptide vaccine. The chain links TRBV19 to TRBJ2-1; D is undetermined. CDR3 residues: CASSIYYNEQFF. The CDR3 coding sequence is TGTGCCAGTAGTATTTACTACAATGAGCAGTTCTTC.